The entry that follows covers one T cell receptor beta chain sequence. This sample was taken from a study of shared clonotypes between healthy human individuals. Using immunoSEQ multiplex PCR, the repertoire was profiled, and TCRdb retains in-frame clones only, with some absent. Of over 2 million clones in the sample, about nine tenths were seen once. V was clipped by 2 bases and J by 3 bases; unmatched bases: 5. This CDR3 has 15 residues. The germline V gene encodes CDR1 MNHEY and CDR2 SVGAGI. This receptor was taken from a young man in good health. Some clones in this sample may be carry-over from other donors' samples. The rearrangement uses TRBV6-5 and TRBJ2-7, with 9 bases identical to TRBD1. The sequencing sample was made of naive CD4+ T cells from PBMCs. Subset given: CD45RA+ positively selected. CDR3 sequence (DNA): TGTGCCAGCAGTTACAACGACAGGGGGGGCTACGAGCAGTACTTC. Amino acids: CASSYNDRGGYEQYF.